These 24 T cell receptor beta chains were sequenced from one sample in a study of post-analysis software for immune sequencing data. The TCR beta cDNA libraries carried unique molecular identifiers. TCRdb re-derived calls from the PCR reads in MiXCR, one entry per CDR3 protein. Of around 770,000 distinct CDR3 sequences in the sample, around 46% were seen once. No antigen has been assigned to these receptors. Overall study results and limits: Controls showed lower frequencies than patients for a few TRBV segments, and TRBV5-6, TRBV5-1 and TRBV20-1 were among these.

Sequenced sample: blood. The receptors come from a girl aged 5 to 17 with multiple sclerosis.

The J gene is TRBJ2-6, the V gene TRBV21-1; the DNA was not used to check the table's D call, TRBD1. TRBV21-1 is shown as a pseudogene. There are 20 residues in the CDR3. This CDR3 reads CASSKDRGGQGVGGANVLTF. The CDR3 region has the DNA TGTGCCAGCAGCAAAGATAGAGGAGGACAGGGTGTAGGTGGGGCCAACGTCCTGACTTTC.

The rearrangement links TRBV9 to TRBJ2-7; possible D gene TRBD2, 5 bases. The J call may not be correct, given that the DNA end is closer to TRBJ2-5. This CDR3 is built from 15 residues. The V gene's germline CDR1 is SGDLS and CDR2 YYNGEE. The CDR3 is CASSATSIERETQYF. The CDR3 coding sequence is TGTGCCAGCAGCGCAACTAGTATAGAAAGGGAGACCCAGTACTTC.

The chain links TRBV24-1 to TRBJ1-5, with TRBD1 matching 9 bases. The CDR3 has 19 residues. The V and J ends lost 0 bases and 1 base, in that order; junction bases with no gene match: 9. CDR1 is KGHDR and CDR2 is SFDVKD in the germline V gene. In nucleotides, the CDR3 is TGTGCCACCAGTGATTTGCAGGACAGGGGTACTGGGAGCAATCAGCCCCAGCATTTT. Amino acid sequence: CATSDLQDRGTGSNQPQHF.

This clonotype was counted a few times. The rearrangement uses TRBV4-3 and TRBJ2-7, with D possibly matching TRBD2 (7 bases). Trimming removed 4 bases at V and 5 bases at J, with 15 bases between. The germline V gene has CDR1 LGHNA and CDR2 YSLEER. The CDR3 loop spans 14 amino acids. DNA for the CDR3: TGCGCCAGCAGCCCAATTTTAGGGGGGGACGAGCAGTACTTC. Translation: CASSPILGGDEQYF.

The J gene is TRBJ2-1, the V gene TRBV12-3 or TRBV12-4, with TRBD2 matching over 11 bases. With 2 bases clipped from V and 10 bases from J, the junction kept 19 bases outside the gene matches. The CDR3 contains 19 residues. In DNA, the CDR3 is TGTGCCAGCAGTTTAAGACCCGGAAGGTATAGCGGGAGGGCCAGGGAGCAGTTCTTC. This gives the protein CASSLRPGRYSGRAREQFF.

The V gene is TRBV6-6, the J gene TRBJ1-2, with D tentatively TRBD1 (5 bases). The CDR3 is 15 residues long. Germline CDR1 MNHNY, CDR2 SVGAGI (reference sequence). Trimming pared 6 bases from V and 1 base from J, leaving 15 bases between. The CDR3 region is CASRTGEIRNYGYTF. CDR3 nucleotide sequence: TGTGCCAGCAGGACGGGGGAGATCCGTAACTATGGCTACACCTTC.

The table lists this clonotype with a few counts. This chain uses TRBV20-1 with TRBJ2-7; TRBD2 matches 9 bases. The CDR3 is made up of 16 amino acids. V shed 5 bases and J 2 bases; nucleotides not matched to a gene: 13. The germline gives CDR1 DFQATT, CDR2 SNEGSKA (reference sequence). CDR3: CSADDDRSGSPYEQYF. The CDR3 nucleotides are TGCAGTGCTGACGACGATCGTAGCGGGAGCCCCTACGAGCAGTACTTC.

This clonotype turned up a few times. The J gene is TRBJ2-1, the V gene TRBV12-3 or TRBV12-4; 8 bases match TRBD2. Trimming took 6 bases from V and 4 from J; bases not matched to a gene: 2. The CDR3 loop spans 13 amino acids. CDR3 sequence reads: CASRTSVYNEQFF. DNA for the CDR3: TGTGCCAGCAGGACTAGCGTTTACAATGAGCAGTTCTTC.

The CDR3 bases are TGTGCCAGCAGTTTAACTCCCTCTGGGGCCAACGTCCTGACTTTC. Translating it yields CASSLTPSGANVLTF. The chain carries TRBV27 and TRBJ2-6; D not resolved. CDR1 and CDR2 (germline): MNHEY, SMNVEV (reference sequence). CDR3 length: 15 amino acids. V dropped 2 bases and J dropped 0 bases, with 5 bases sitting between them.

The chain links TRBV9 to TRBJ2-1; 9 nucleotides match TRBD1. The CDR3 consists of 15 residues. V was clipped by 4 bases and J by 3 bases; unmatched bases: 5. Germline CDR1 and CDR2: SGDLS and YYNGEE. The CDR3, as DNA: TGTGCCAGCAGCACCCGGGACAGGGACTACAATGAGCAGTTCTTC. Translated, it gives CASSTRDRDYNEQFF.

Only a few counts were recorded for this clonotype. The chain carries TRBV20-1 and TRBJ2-7, with a weak D call TRBD1 (5 bases). CDR1 is DFQATT, CDR2 SNEGSKA, per germline (reference sequence). V lost 5 bases to trimming and J lost 4 bases, with 9 bases between them. The CDR3 is 11 amino acids. CDR3 sequence: CSAYRLYEQYF. DNA for the CDR3: TGCAGTGCTTACAGGCTTTACGAGCAGTACTTC.

This chain joins TRBV4-1 and TRBJ1-1; D not certain. V was clipped by 3 bases and J by 5 bases, with 10 bases between them. CDR1 and CDR2 (germline): MGHRA, YSYEKL. The CDR3 covers 13 residues. The CDR3 loop is CASSQGMGTEAFF. The CDR3 DNA is TGCGCCAGCAGCCAGGGGATGGGGACTGAAGCTTTCTTT.

This clonotype was found a few times. The chain has TRBV5-6 and TRBJ1-2; TRBD1 is a possible D gene (6 bases). The length of the CDR3 is 15 residues. Looked up from germline, CDR1 is SGHDT and CDR2 is YYEEEE. Trimming took 6 bases from V and 2 from J, leaving 17 bases between them. Written as DNA, the CDR3 is TGTGCCAGCACCATCCTAACCACAGGGAACTATGGCTACACCTTC. This translates into CASTILTTGNYGYTF.

The V gene is TRBV19, the J gene TRBJ2-5; the D gene is possibly TRBD1 (6 bases). V lost 3 bases and J lost 5, with 10 bases in between. The CDR3 sequence is 13 residues long. Germline V gene data show CDR1 as LNHDA and CDR2 as SQIVND (reference sequence). The chain's CDR3 is CASSIPDSETQYF. CDR3 in DNA: TGTGCCAGTAGTATCCCGGACAGTGAGACCCAGTACTTC.

The V gene is TRBV12-3 or TRBV12-4, the J gene TRBJ1-1, with 10 bases aligning to TRBD1. V lost 1 base and J lost 0; bases outside the gene matches: 5. CDR3 length: 17 residues. The CDR3 reads CASSLGTGGVVNTEAFF. The CDR3 DNA sequence: TGTGCCAGCAGTTTAGGGACAGGGGGGGTTGTGAACACTGAAGCTTTCTTT.

This sequence joins TRBV20-1 and TRBJ2-5; 9 nucleotides match TRBD2. The V and J ends lost 6 bases and 0 bases, in that order; junction bases with no gene match: 11. This CDR3 has 16 residues. Germline V gene sequence: CDR1 DFQATT, CDR2 SNEGSKA (reference sequence). The CDR3 DNA reads TGCAGTGCACCGGGACTAGCAGACATTTACCAAGAGACCCAGTACTTC. Translating it yields CSAPGLADIYQETQYF.

The chain combines TRBV7-9 with TRBJ2-5; TRBD1 might be the D (6 bases). Germline V gives CDR1 SEHNR, CDR2 FQNEAQ (reference sequence). V lost 0 bases and J lost 5, with 10 bases in between. This CDR3 has 14 residues. The CDR3 region has the DNA TGTGCCAGCAGCTTAGCGACAGGCAGTGAGACCCAGTACTTC. Amino acid sequence: CASSLATGSETQYF.

The chain carries TRBV5-1 and TRBJ2-5, with 9 nucleotides matching TRBD2. Losses at the gene ends were 4 bases for V and 6 bases for J; bases not matched to a gene: 13. The CDR3 runs 16 residues. Germline loops: CDR1 SGHRS, CDR2 YFSETQ. The CDR3 DNA reads TGCGCCAGCAGCCTGGTTCTTAGCGGGAGTGGAAAGACCCAGTACTTC. This codes for CASSLVLSGSGKTQYF.

The gene calls are TRBV20-1 and TRBJ2-1; 11 positions agree with TRBD1. The CDR3 is 14 residues long. The V segment lost 5 bases and the J segment 8 bases; nucleotides outside the gene matches: 8. The germline V gene encodes CDR1 DFQATT and CDR2 SNEGSKA (reference sequence). CDR3 sequence (DNA): TGCAGTGCTTTCCGGGACAGGGGGGTTGATGAGCAGTTCTTC. Its translation is CSAFRDRGVDEQFF.

V is TRBV7-9 and J is TRBJ2-2, with TRBD2 matching 12 bases. CDR1 and CDR2 (germline): SEHNR, FQNEAQ (reference sequence). The ends lost 1 base at V and 5 bases at J; junction bases unmatched: 8. CDR3 size: 18 residues. Here the CDR3 DNA reads TGTGCCAGCAGCTTAGTTCCTAGCGGGAGGGCCGAAACCGGGGAGCTGTTTTTT. Its translation: CASSLVPSGRAETGELFF.

The chain uses TRBV2 and TRBJ2-7; D might be TRBD2 (6 bases). V gave up 11 bases and J gave up 0 bases, with 14 bases separating them. Germline V gene sequence: CDR1 SNHLY, CDR2 FYNNEI. CDR3 length equals 13 residues. CDR3 DNA: TGTGCCGGCCGGGACTTAAGCTCCTACGAGCAGTACTTC. Amino acids: CAGRDLSSYEQYF. Full variable domain (missing parts from reference TRBV2 and TRBJ2-7): EPEVTQTPSHQVTQMGQEVILRCVPISNHLYFYWYRQILGQKVEFLVSFYNNEISEKSEIFDDQFSVERPDGSNFTLKIRSTKLEDSAMYFCAGRDLSSYEQYFGPGTRLTVT.

On this clonotype: The junction and the germline gene differ at one end; a read error may be behind it. This chain uses TRBV7-2 with TRBJ2-3; D is unresolved. This CDR3 has 14 residues. The germline CDR1 and CDR2 sequences are SGHTA and FQGNSA. The CDR3 nucleotides read TGTGCCAGCAGCTCGGGCCACAGCACAGATATGCAGTATTTT. This sequence encodes CASSSGHSTDMQYF.

Ten or more counts support this clonotype. The chain joins TRBV28 to TRBJ2-7, with TRBD2 identical over 7 bases. The CDR3 loop spans 14 amino acids. The junction had 1 base not matched to a gene; V was cut back by 2 bases and J by 0 bases. The germline V gene encodes CDR1 MDHEN and CDR2 SYDVKM. CDR3 nucleotides: TGTGCCAGCAGTTTAGCGGGAGTCTCCTACGAGCAGTACTTC. It codes for CASSLAGVSYEQYF. Full variable domain (outside the CDR3, taken from reference TRBV28 and TRBJ2-7): DVKVTQSSRYLVKRTGEKVFLECVQDMDHENMFWYRQDPGLGLRLIYFSYDVKMKEKGDIPEGYSVSREKKERFSLILESASTNQTSMYLCASSLAGVSYEQYFGPGTRLTVT.

CDR3 DNA sequence: TGTGCCAGCAGTGATCCTCGACAGGCCAGCCGCGAGCAGTACTTC. Amino acid sequence: CASSDPRQASREQYF. The chain carries TRBV2 and TRBJ2-4; TRBD1 is a possible D gene (6 bases). The J call may be wrong; the DNA end is better matched by TRBJ2-7. The germline V gene encodes CDR1 SNHLY and CDR2 FYNNEI. There are 15 residues in the CDR3.